Detailed here is one T cell receptor (beta chain). These data belong to a study of shared clonotypes between healthy human individuals. Assay: immunoSEQ multiplex PCR; the TCRdb copy retains only in-frame clones and omits some. The table includes more than 1,200,000 clones, less than 99% detected once. The sequencing input was naive CD4+ T cells sorted from blood. Specified subset: CD45RA+ positively selected. This TCR was sampled from a young man in good health.

The CDR3 sequence is CASSMYRDNEQFF. The CDR3 DNA sequence: TGTGCCAGCAGCATGTACAGGGACAATGAGCAGTTCTTC. The V and J genes are TRBV7-9 and TRBJ2-1; D is perhaps TRBD1 (6 bases). Trimming cost V 5 bases and J 5 bases, with 10 bases left between them. The germline gives CDR1 SEHNR, CDR2 FQNEAQ (reference sequence). The CDR3 consists of 13 residues.